This T cell receptor (beta chain) was recovered during a study of tumor and adjacent non-tumor tissue in lung cancer. The length of the CDR3 is 15 residues. Trimming cost V 6 bases and J 1 base; bases outside gene matches: 8. CDR1 SGHDT and CDR2 YYEEEE come from the germline V gene. RNA was extracted from bulk tissue without any cell sorting. TCRbeta libraries were built with three rounds of nested PCR, modified from ARM-PCR. TCRdb redid the calling of the multiplex PCR reads with MiXCR, one entry per CDR3 protein. The sample has 100,000 to 150,000 distinct CDR3 sequences, 66% seen once. The rearrangement links TRBV5-6 to TRBJ2-5; TRBD1 matches at 8 bases. The source material was lung tumor tissue. The receptor was isolated from a man younger than 40 with non-small cell lung cancer. Here the CDR3 DNA reads TGTGCCAGCACCCCGGACAGGGACGTCCAAGAGACCCAGTACTTC. Translation gives CASTPDRDVQETQYF.